This TCR beta chain emerged from a study of CD8 T cells in Susac syndrome. RNA in amounts of about 0.5 to 1 ug was reverse transcribed with random hexamers. A single record per CDR3 protein comes from TCRdb applying MiXCR to the immunoSEQ multiplex PCR reads. The table includes 200,000 to 250,000 distinct CDR3 sequences, 85% to 95% detected once. Source material: CD4+ T cells from PBMCs. The sequence was obtained from a human donor with Susac syndrome.

The CDR3: CASSLYSNQPQHF. CDR3 nucleotide sequence: TGTGCCAGCAGCCTCTATAGCAATCAGCCCCAGCATTTT. This chain uses TRBV11-2 with TRBJ1-5; D unresolved. The CDR3 is 13 amino acids. V was shortened by 5 bases and J by 0 bases, with 5 bases between the two germline ends. Germline CDR1 reads SGHAT; CDR2 reads FQNNGV.